The 19 T cell receptor beta chains below were found in one sample sequenced in a study of T cell responses to AZD1222 COVID-19 vaccine. Only in-frame clones appear in the TCRdb table, and some are missing; sequencing was by immunoSEQ multiplex PCR. The table lists approximately 150,000 clones, 90% to 95% of them singletons, with roughly 4% in the top ten. The input for sequencing was peripheral blood, taken 28 days after the second AZD1222 dose. The receptor set was obtained from an adult who received the AZD1222 COVID-19 vaccine.

V and J are TRBV5-4 and TRBJ2-1; 12 nucleotides line up with TRBD2. The ends lost 4 bases at V and 7 bases at J; junction bases unmatched: 6. Germline CDR1 is SGHNT and CDR2 is YYREEE (reference sequence). CDR3 length equals 15 residues. The CDR3 DNA reads as TGTGCCAGCAGCCGACCTGGACTAGCGGGGAATGAGCAGTTCTTC. Amino acids: CASSRPGLAGNEQFF.

The genes are TRBV5-1 and TRBJ2-7; the match to TRBD1 covers 11 bases. V lost 2 bases and J lost 7; bases outside the gene matches: 8. Germline lookup yields CDR1 SGHRS and CDR2 YFSETQ. This CDR3 spans 15 amino acids. As DNA, the CDR3 is TGCGCCAGCAGCTTAGGGACAGGGGGTATTGGGGAGCAGTACTTC. It codes for CASSLGTGGIGEQYF.

The chain joins TRBV5-1 to TRBJ2-5; 7 positions agree with TRBD1. V shed 2 bases and J 3 bases; nucleotides not matched to a gene: 4. Germline V gene data show CDR1 as SGHRS and CDR2 as YFSETQ. CDR3 size: 14 residues. Here the CDR3 reads CASSFYGTEETQYF. CDR3 DNA sequence: TGCGCCAGCAGCTTCTATGGGACAGAAGAGACCCAGTACTTC.

This chain links TRBV11-2 with TRBJ1-5; D is unclear. CDR1 is SGHAT and CDR2 is FQNNGV in the germline V gene. Deletions cut 1 base from V and 0 bases from J, with 19 bases between. There are 19 residues in the CDR3. The CDR3 sequence is CASSLAVTVWEFSNQPQHF. The DNA for the CDR3 is TGTGCCAGCAGCTTAGCGGTCACCGTTTGGGAGTTTAGCAATCAGCCCCAGCATTTT.

The gene calls are TRBV6-2 or TRBV6-3 and TRBJ2-7, with TRBD2 as a possible D gene (6 bases). Germline lookup yields CDR1 MNHEY and CDR2 SVGEGT. The V and J ends lost 0 bases and 6 bases respectively, with 6 bases between them. The CDR3 covers 12 residues. The CDR3 DNA sequence: TGTGCCAGCAGTTACTCGCGGGGCGAGCAGTACTTC. Translated, it gives CASSYSRGEQYF.

The CDR3 DNA follows: TGTGCCAGCAGTTACAGTGGGACAGGGGGCGATGGCTACACCTTC. Encoded protein: CASSYSGTGGDGYTF. The V gene is TRBV6-5, the J gene TRBJ1-2; 12 bases fit TRBD1. Looked up from germline, CDR1 is MNHEY and CDR2 is SVGAGI. V was pared by 2 bases and J by 6 bases, with 4 bases of the junction left unmatched. The CDR3 spans 15 residues.

The V call is TRBV7-6, the J call TRBJ2-5, with 8 bases aligning to TRBD2. V lost 1 base, J lost 5 bases, and 6 bases stayed unmatched. CDR1 is SGHVS, CDR2 FNYEAQ, per germline. The CDR3 loop spans 15 amino acids. The CDR3 nucleotides read TGTGCCAGCAGCTTAGAGGCGGGGGGTAGGGAGACCCAGTACTTC. Protein sequence: CASSLEAGGRETQYF.

The chain uses TRBV29-1 and TRBJ2-3; 8 bases are a match to TRBD1. Germline CDR1 is SQVTM and CDR2 is ANQGSEA. The CDR3 runs 15 residues. V lost 3 bases to trimming and J lost 2 bases; unmatched junction nucleotides: 7. The CDR3 loop is CSVEGGQGITDTQYF. CDR3 nucleotides: TGCAGCGTTGAGGGAGGACAGGGAATCACAGATACGCAGTATTTT.

The genes are TRBV3-1 (or the pseudogene TRBV3-2) and TRBJ2-3; 10 nucleotides line up with TRBD2. This CDR3 has 16 amino acids. The V gene's germline CDR1 is LGHDT and CDR2 YNNKEL (reference sequence). The V gene end was trimmed by 6 bases and the J gene end by 1 base; junction bases not matched to a gene: 7. CDR3: CASSVTGTSGTDTQYF. The CDR3 DNA reads TGTGCCAGCAGTGTCACCGGGACTAGCGGCACAGATACGCAGTATTTT.

The rearrangement uses TRBV7-9 and TRBJ1-2, with D possibly TRBD1 on 5 matching bases. Germline assignment: CDR1 SEHNR and CDR2 FQNEAQ (reference sequence). V shed 1 base and J shed 4 bases, with 10 bases lying between them. CDR3 length equals 14 residues. The CDR3 nucleotides read TGTGCCAGCAGCTTAGGCCAGGGTAGCTATGGCTACACCTTC. It translates to CASSLGQGSYGYTF.

V is TRBV2 and J is TRBJ2-7, with D unclear. The V gene's germline CDR1 is SNHLY and CDR2 FYNNEI. The CDR3 is 11 residues long. V was shortened by 6 bases and J by 3 bases, with 6 bases between the two germline ends. The CDR3 reads CASSLNYEQYF. The CDR3 DNA reads as TGTGCCAGCAGCCTTAACTACGAGCAGTACTTC.

In its sample, this clone was seen once. The CDR3 is CASSLTRLGDTQYF. The DNA of the CDR3 is TGTGCCAGCAGCTTGACGAGGCTTGGAGATACGCAGTATTTT. The chain combines TRBV5-6 with TRBJ2-3; no clear D gene. V lost 1 base, J lost 5 bases, and 11 bases lay in between. The CDR3 spans 14 residues. In germline, CDR1 is SGHDT, CDR2 YYEEEE.

The chain combines TRBV3-1 (or the pseudogene TRBV3-2) with TRBJ2-7; TRBD2 aligns across 10 bases. The germline V gene encodes CDR1 LGHDT and CDR2 YNNKEL (reference sequence). V gave up 3 bases and J gave up 2 bases; unmatched junction bases: 7. The CDR3 runs 16 residues. CDR3: CASSHPSGGTTYEQYF. For the CDR3, the DNA is TGTGCCAGCAGCCACCCTAGCGGGGGTACTACCTACGAGCAGTACTTC.

CDR3 loop: CSVLGGAQYF. In DNA form, the CDR3 reads TGCAGCGTTCTCGGGGGGGCCCAGTACTTC. The chain recombines TRBV29-1 with TRBJ2-5, with 8 positions matching TRBD2. After removal of 5 bases from V and 9 bases from J, the junction contained 2 bases not matched to a gene. The CDR3 has 10 amino acids. The germline V gene encodes CDR1 SQVTM and CDR2 ANQGSEA.

This clone was detected once. The V gene is TRBV15, the J gene TRBJ1-1; no clear D. V was pared by 0 bases and J by 2 bases, with 13 bases between. This CDR3 has 16 residues. Germline CDR1 is LNHNV and CDR2 is YYDKDF (reference sequence). Written as DNA, the CDR3 is TGTGCCACCAGCAGAGATGCAGGAACGTTAAACACTGAAGCTTTCTTT. Encoded protein: CATSRDAGTLNTEAFF. Full variable domain (missing parts from reference TRBV15 and TRBJ1-1): DAMVIQNPRYQVTQFGKPVTLSCSQTLNHNVMYWYQQKSSQAPKLLFHYYDKDFNNEADTPDNFQSRRPNTSFCFLDIRSPGLGDTAMYLCATSRDAGTLNTEAFFGQGTRLTVV.

The J gene is TRBJ2-7, the V gene TRBV6-2 or TRBV6-3; perhaps TRBD1 as D (5 bases). With 4 bases removed from V and 0 bases from J, the gap between germline ends came to 16 bases. The CDR3 covers 16 residues. Looked up from germline, CDR1 is MNHEY and CDR2 is SVGEGT. DNA for the CDR3: TGTGCCAGCAGTTTCAGACCAGGGTGGGGCTCCTACGAGCAGTACTTC. Translated: CASSFRPGWGSYEQYF.

The table lists this clone with a count of one. The rearrangement joins TRBV6-2 or TRBV6-3 to TRBJ2-2; no reliable D call. Trimming left V 4 bases short and J 1 base short, with 4 bases between. Germline-derived CDR1 and CDR2 are MNHEY and SVGEGT. The CDR3 is made up of 13 amino acids. Here the CDR3 reads CASSWRNTGELFF. The CDR3 bases are TGTGCCAGCAGTTGGCGGAACACCGGGGAGCTGTTTTTT.

The J gene is TRBJ1-5, the V gene TRBV6-4; possibly TRBD1 for D (6 bases). CDR1 and CDR2 from the germline V gene are MRHNA and SNTAGT. V lost 7 bases and J 1 base, leaving 29 bases between the germline ends. This CDR3 comprises 20 residues. The CDR3 loop reads CASTPRWGGGSRSSNQPQHF. CDR3 bases: TGTGCCAGCACCCCCCGTTGGGGAGGGGGGTCGCGGTCGAGCAATCAGCCCCAGCATTTT.

The count of this clone is one. The chain has TRBV2 and TRBJ1-1, with 9 nucleotides matching TRBD1. The CDR3 runs 14 residues. V shed 7 bases, J shed 1 base, and the junction held 4 bases outside the gene matches. CDR1 is SNHLY and CDR2 is FYNNEI in the germline V gene. CDR3 sequence: CASNRDRENTEAFF. The CDR3 nucleotides read TGTGCCAGCAACCGGGACAGGGAGAACACTGAAGCTTTCTTT.